Listed below are T cell receptor beta chains from one sample, sequenced in a study of cytomegalovirus exposure and HLA in healthy donors. Clones were sequenced by immunoSEQ multiplex PCR, and TCRdb holds only the in-frame ones, with some missing. This repertoire includes tens of thousands of clones. The specimen sequenced was PBMCs. The receptors were sampled from a man aged 25-40 years in good health and CMV-seronegative. Both conserved end residues are part of each CDR3. The D gene is left open where the match is weak.

cdr3_nt | cdr3_aa | j_call | d_call | v_call
TGCGCCAGCAGAATAACAGGGGACTCTAATGAAAAACTGTTTTTT | CASRITGDSNEKLFF | TRBJ1-4 | TRBD1 | TRBV5-1
TGTGCCAGCTCAGCTCGGTTCGCGGGAGGGCGAGGAGATACGCAGTATTTT | CASSARFAGGRGDTQYF | TRBJ2-3 | TRBD2 | TRBV18
TGTGCCAGCAGGCCGGGCGGAGGGAGGGCCGGGGAGCTGTTTTTT | CASRPGGGRAGELFF | TRBJ2-2 | TRBD2 | TRBV7-2
TGTGCCAGCAGCCGGACTAGCGGGAGGTTGGGGAATGAGCAGTTCTTC | CASSRTSGRLGNEQFF | TRBJ2-1 | TRBD2 | TRBV9
TGCGCCAGCAGTGAGTCGATTCGGTCTACAGGGGGCGTGGAGACCCAGTACTTC | CASSESIRSTGGVETQYF | TRBJ2-5 | TRBD1 | TRBV10-1
TGTGCCAGTAGCACTAGCGGGAGGGTAGCCTACGAGCAGTACTTC | CASSTSGRVAYEQYF | TRBJ2-7 | TRBD2 | TRBV19
TGTGCCAGCCAAAGAGAGTTACAGATAGGTTCTGGAAACAACATATATTTT | CASQRELQIGSGNNIYF | TRBJ1-3 | . | TRBV4-2
TGTGCCAGCAGCTTAGTAAGAAACAGCTATGGCTACACCTTC | CASSLVRNSYGYTF | TRBJ1-2 | . | TRBV7-2
TGTGCCTGGAGTGGTGGTATACGACAGTCGGGCAATCAGCCCCAGCATTTT | CAWSGGIRQSGNQPQHF | TRBJ1-5 | . | TRBV30
TGCGCCAGCAGCCAAGTTGTGACAGGGGACGACCCGAAGGTCTACGAGCAGTACTTC | CASSQVVTGDDPKVYEQYF | TRBJ2-7 | TRBD1 | TRBV4-3
TGTGCCTGGAGTACAGGGAGCTATGGCTACACCTTC | CAWSTGSYGYTF | TRBJ1-2 | . | TRBV30